This TCR beta chain was sequenced during a study of cytomegalovirus exposure and HLA in healthy donors. CDR3 size: 19 residues. Deletions cut 5 bases from V and 2 bases from J, with 24 bases between. From germline, CDR1 is WNHNN and CDR2 SYGVQD (reference sequence). The study, taken as a whole, reports: Usually a TCR sequence was rare, but some public TCRs were found in many donors. Published work reported that the classifier diagnosed cytomegalovirus status with high specificity and sensitivity.

A word on this clone: The antigen is undetermined.

Sequencing used immunoSEQ multiplex PCR; TCRdb keeps in-frame clones, though not all of them. The sample lists 150,000 to 200,000 clones, 75% to 90% occurring once. The sample consisted of PBMCs. This TCR derives from a woman aged 18-29 years in good health and CMV-seronegative. The chain links TRBV10-1 to TRBJ2-2, with a weak D call TRBD1 (5 bases). CDR3 DNA sequence: TGCGCCAGCAGTTTCCTCCCCCCCGGTGTCAGGGAAAACACCGGGGAGCTGTTTTTT. Protein product: CASSFLPPGVRENTGELFF.